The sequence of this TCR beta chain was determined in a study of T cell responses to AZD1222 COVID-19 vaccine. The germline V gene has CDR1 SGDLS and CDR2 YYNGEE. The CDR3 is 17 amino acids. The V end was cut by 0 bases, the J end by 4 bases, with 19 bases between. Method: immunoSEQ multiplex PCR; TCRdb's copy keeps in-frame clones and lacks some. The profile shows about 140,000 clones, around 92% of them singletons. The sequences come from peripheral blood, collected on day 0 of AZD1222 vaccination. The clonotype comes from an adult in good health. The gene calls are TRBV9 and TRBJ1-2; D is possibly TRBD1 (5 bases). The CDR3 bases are TGTGCCAGCAGCGTAGACCCCCGGGACCCTGGGGGCTATGGCTACACCTTC. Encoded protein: CASSVDPRDPGGYGYTF.